These 27 T cell receptor beta chains were all obtained from the same sample, sequenced in a study of T cells after yellow fever vaccination. Via MiXCR, TCRdb re-called the 5' RACE reads, giving one row per CDR3 protein. The sample yields 95,000 to 150,000 distinct CDR3 sequences, more than 6% seen once. Sequenced material: CD4+ T cells sorted from PBMCs, taken roughly 10 days after the first yellow fever vaccination. These receptors came from a man between 18 and 29 years old who received the YFV17D yellow fever vaccine.

This clonotype was found many times. CDR3 coding DNA: TGCAGCGTTTTACAGCACTACAATGAGCAGTTCTTC. Protein: CSVLQHYNEQFF. This chain joins TRBV29-1 and TRBJ2-1; D gene uncertain. Trimming took off 5 bases at V and 3 bases at J, with 8 bases between the two ends. Per germline, CDR1 SQVTM and CDR2 ANQGSEA. The CDR3 is 12 amino acids.

This clonotype was seen at least ten times. The chain employs TRBV3-1 and TRBJ2-3; 9 bases map to TRBD2. The CDR3 totals 15 residues. The germline V gene has CDR1 LGHDT and CDR2 YNNKEL (reference sequence). Losses at the gene ends were 2 bases for V and 5 bases for J; bases not matched to a gene: 5. CDR3: CASSQRTSVLDTQYF. Written as DNA, the CDR3 is TGTGCCAGCAGCCAAAGGACTAGCGTCCTAGATACGCAGTATTTT.

On this clonotype: A much larger clonotype is one base distant, so this may be a read error. J is TRBJ1-5 and V is TRBV19; D gene unclear. CDR1 is LNHDA and CDR2 is SQIVND in the germline V gene (reference sequence). The CDR3 length is 12 residues. V lost 2 bases and J 7 bases, leaving 6 bases between the germline ends. CDR3 residues: CASSIIKQPQHF. The CDR3, as DNA: TGTGCCAGTAGTATAATCAAACAGCCCCAGCATTTT.

The table lists this clonotype with many counts. V is TRBV9 and J is TRBJ1-5; TRBD1 might be the D (5 bases). V lost 2 bases and J 7 bases, leaving 16 bases between the germline ends. Germline V CDR1 and CDR2: SGDLS, YYNGEE. The CDR3 has 15 residues. CDR3 DNA: TGTGCCAGCAGCGTGGAGGGGTATTCGGGACAGCCCCAGCATTTT. It codes for CASSVEGYSGQPQHF. Drawing the rest from reference TRBV9 and TRBJ1-5, the complete variable domain is DSGVTQTPKHLITATGQRVTLRCSPRSGDLSVYWYQQSLDQGLQFLIQYYNGEERAKGNILERFSAQQFPDLHSELNLSSLELGDSALYFCASSVEGYSGQPQHFGDGTRLSIL.

This clonotype was picked up many times. The chain carries TRBV10-3 and TRBJ1-1; no clear D gene. V was pared by 4 bases and J by 5 bases, with 8 bases between. This CDR3 contains 12 residues. Germline CDR1 reads ENHRY; CDR2 reads SYGVKD. DNA of the CDR3: TGTGCCATCAGTGGTCCACGAACTGAAGCTTTCTTT. Protein sequence: CAISGPRTEAFF.

This clonotype showed up many times. The V and J genes are TRBV7-2 and TRBJ2-3; perhaps TRBD2 as D (5 bases). CDR3 size: 12 residues. Germline V gives CDR1 SGHTA, CDR2 FQGNSA. V shed 5 bases and J shed 5 bases, with 8 bases lying between them. The CDR3: CASSPSLDTQYF. As DNA, the CDR3 is TGTGCCAGCAGCCCTAGCTTAGATACGCAGTATTTT.

In the case of this clonotype: Just one base apart from a much larger clone, this may be a read error. The chain recombines TRBV5-1 with TRBJ1-4; 8 bases map to TRBD1. The CDR3 loop spans 14 amino acids. CDR1 is SGHRS, CDR2 YFSETQ, per germline. CDR3 amino acids: CASSRQGSKEKLFF. The CDR3 coding sequence is TGCGCCAGCAGCCGACAGGGGTCTAAAGAAAAACTGTTTTTT. The complete variable domain, with remaining parts taken from reference TRBV5-1 and TRBJ1-4, reads KAGVTQTPRYLIKTRGQQVTLSCSPISGHRSVSWYQQTPGQGLQFLFEYFSETQRNKGNFPGRFSGRQFSNSRSEMNVSTLELGDSALYLCASSRQGSKEKLFFGSGTQLSVL.

This clonotype was seen at least ten times. The chain couples TRBV11-1 to TRBJ2-1; no definite D call. CDR1 SGHAT and CDR2 FQDESV come from the germline V gene (reference sequence). The CDR3 is 16 amino acids. Trimming removed 1 base at V and 0 bases at J, with 10 bases between. In DNA, the CDR3 is TGTGCCAGCAGCTTAGTACACCTAAGCTCCTACAATGAGCAGTTCTTC. It yields the protein CASSLVHLSSYNEQFF.

As to this clonotype: The junction shows a germline mismatch at one end, possibly a read error. Here the CDR3 reads CVSSYDRDPGPGSPLHF. The CDR3 nucleotides are TGTGTCAGCAGTTACGACCGGGACCCTGGTCCTGGTTCACCCCTCCACTTT. The chain combines TRBV6-2 or TRBV6-3 with TRBJ1-6; possibly TRBD1 for D (5 bases). Looked up from germline, CDR1 is MNHEY and CDR2 is SVGEGT. The CDR3 extends over 17 amino acids.

The sample holds many counts of this clonotype. The chain recombines TRBV6-5 with TRBJ1-2, with D uncertain. V lost 2 bases to trimming and J lost 4 bases, with 11 bases between them. In germline, CDR1 is MNHEY, CDR2 SVGAGI. The CDR3 contains 14 residues. In nucleotides, the CDR3 is TGTGCCAGCAGTTACCTCGATCGGGGCTATGGCTACACCTTC. Translating it yields CASSYLDRGYGYTF.

This clonotype appeared many times. This CDR3 reads CASSQGRTTTNYGYTF. The CDR3 DNA reads as TGTGCCAGCAGCCAAGGAAGAACTACGACTAACTATGGCTACACCTTC. The gene calls are TRBV14 and TRBJ1-2; no reliable D call. V was pared by 1 base and J by 0 bases, with 12 bases between. The CDR3 has 16 amino acids. Per germline, CDR1 SGHDN and CDR2 FVKESK.

CDR3 nucleotide sequence: TGTGCCAGCAGGGGACTAGCGGGGGCTCAAGAGACCCAGTACTTC. It codes for CASRGLAGAQETQYF. The chain recombines TRBV12-3 or TRBV12-4 with TRBJ2-5; 14 nucleotides align to TRBD2. The length of the CDR3 is 15 residues. V dropped 6 bases and J dropped 2; count of bases not matched to a gene: 2.

The sample holds many counts of this clonotype. This chain uses TRBV5-1 with TRBJ1-2; a weak D match, TRBD1 (5 bases). The V end lost 2 bases, the J end lost 8 bases, and 13 bases lay between the germline ends. CDR3 size: 13 residues. Germline-derived CDR1 and CDR2 are SGHRS and YFSETQ. The CDR3 region has the DNA TGCGCCAGCAGCTTTGGACACCCGGGAGGCTACACCTTC. It codes for CASSFGHPGGYTF.

This clonotype came up many times. The chain combines TRBV20-1 with TRBJ2-5; D assignment may be TRBD1 or TRBD2 (6 bases each). Germline V gene data show CDR1 as DFQATT and CDR2 as SNEGSKA (reference sequence). Trimming removed 6 bases at V and 4 bases at J, with 15 bases between. There are 13 residues in the CDR3. This chain's CDR3 is CSAGRGAPETQYF. The CDR3 DNA reads TGCAGTGCAGGAAGGGGGGCCCCAGAGACCCAGTACTTC.

This clonotype was observed many times. V usage is TRBV7-3 and J usage is TRBJ2-2; no definite D call. The CDR3 has 13 amino acids. The V gene's germline CDR1 is SGHTA and CDR2 FQGTGA. The V end was cut by 5 bases, the J end by 1 base, with 5 bases between. The CDR3 loop is CASSLMNTGELFF. CDR3 DNA: TGTGCCAGCAGCCTCATGAACACCGGGGAGCTGTTTTTT.

This clonotype was counted ten times or more. The rearrangement uses TRBV3-1 and TRBJ1-3; tentatively, D is TRBD1 (5 bases). Germline assignment: CDR1 LGHDT and CDR2 YNNKEL (reference sequence). V was pared by 1 base and J by 4 bases, with 11 bases between. The CDR3 spans 15 residues. In nucleotides, the CDR3 is TGTGCCAGCAGCCAAGGAGGGGCGCCCGGAAACACCATATATTTT. The encoded protein is CASSQGGAPGNTIYF.

Only a few counts were recorded for this clonotype. The J gene is TRBJ1-6, the V gene TRBV19; TRBD1 aligns across 10 bases. The CDR3 loop spans 16 amino acids. The V and J ends lost 6 bases and 11 bases, in that order; junction bases with no gene match: 13. The V gene's germline CDR1 is LNHDA and CDR2 SQIVND (reference sequence). DNA of the CDR3: TGTGCCAGTAGCCGACTCCCGGGACAGGGGAATCCACCCCTCCACTTT. Its translation is CASSRLPGQGNPPLHF.

This clonotype has at least ten counts. The CDR3 nucleotides read TGTGCCAGCAGTCGATCCGCCGGGACGCAACCCTACAATGAGCAGTTCTTC. This translates into CASSRSAGTQPYNEQFF. This rearrangement joins TRBV6-1 to TRBJ2-1, with D perhaps TRBD1 or TRBD2 (5 bases each). CDR1 and CDR2 (germline): MNHNS, SASEGT. The CDR3 covers 17 residues. Trimming pared 5 bases from V and 2 bases from J, leaving 19 bases between.

Ten or more counts support this clonotype. This chain joins TRBV11-2 and TRBJ2-3; D is unresolved. V shed 5 bases and J shed 2 bases, with 8 bases lying between them. The length of the CDR3 is 13 residues. CDR1 and CDR2 from the germline V gene are SGHAT and FQNNGV. CDR3 loop: CASSTRTTDTQYF. CDR3 DNA: TGTGCCAGCAGCACTCGGACCACAGATACGCAGTATTTT.

This clonotype occurred a few times. The chain carries TRBV28 and TRBJ2-1; no clear D gene. V lost 7 bases and J lost 9, with 13 bases in between. The CDR3 is 12 amino acids. Germline assignment: CDR1 MDHEN and CDR2 SYDVKM. This chain's CDR3 is CASTSGTGEQFF. CDR3 DNA sequence: TGTGCCAGCACGTCAGGAACGGGTGAGCAGTTCTTC.

This clonotype was counted many times. V and J are TRBV7-9 and TRBJ2-3, with 7 bases lining up with TRBD1. V lost 5 bases and J lost 8; bases outside the gene matches: 13. CDR3 length: 15 residues. Germline CDR1 and CDR2: SEHNR and FQNEAQ (reference sequence). This chain's CDR3 is CASSQSTGARGTQYF. CDR3 sequence (DNA): TGTGCCAGCAGCCAATCAACAGGGGCCAGGGGTACGCAGTATTTT.

In its sample, this clonotype was seen many times. The rearrangement links TRBV7-6 to TRBJ2-2, with 11 positions matching TRBD2. Looked up from germline, CDR1 is SGHVS and CDR2 is FNYEAQ. CDR3 size: 18 residues. Trimming cost V 1 base and J 5 bases; bases outside gene matches: 9. The chain's CDR3 is CASSLGGLAALGTGELFF. CDR3 nucleotide sequence: TGTGCCAGCAGCTTAGGGGGACTAGCGGCCCTAGGGACCGGGGAGCTGTTTTTT.

This clonotype was seen ten or more times. The chain has TRBV21-1 and TRBJ2-3; whether TRBD2, the table's D call, matches the DNA was not checked. TRBV21-1 is classified as a pseudogene. The CDR3 is made up of 16 amino acids. CDR3 region: CASSIGLAGKPDTQYF. CDR3 DNA sequence: TGTGCCAGCAGCATCGGACTAGCGGGGAAACCAGATACGCAGTATTTT.

This clonotype has a count of ten or more. The chain employs TRBV5-1 and TRBJ2-3; 9 bases are a match to TRBD2. Trimming removed 4 bases from V and 2 bases from J; junction bases left unmatched: 2. The CDR3 contains 14 residues. Germline CDR1 SGHRS, CDR2 YFSETQ. CDR3 DNA sequence: TGCGCCAGCAGCGGCGGGGGGGACACAGATACGCAGTATTTT. The encoded protein is CASSGGGDTDTQYF.

CDR3 in amino acids: CASTPTGNTGELFF. For the CDR3, the DNA is TGTGCCAGTACACCGACAGGGAACACCGGGGAGCTGTTTTTT. The chain combines TRBV19 with TRBJ2-2, with D maybe TRBD1 (6 bases). The V gene's germline CDR1 is LNHDA and CDR2 SQIVND (reference sequence). V shed 7 bases and J shed 1 base, with 10 bases lying between them. The CDR3 totals 14 residues.

This clonotype occurred many times. The genes are TRBV7-2 and TRBJ2-7; the D is unclear. The CDR3 runs 13 residues. Between the trimmed V and J ends, which lost 5 bases and 3 bases, there was a span of 11 bases. The V gene's germline CDR1 is SGHTA and CDR2 FQGNSA. CDR3 sequence: CASSDTLHYEQYV. The DNA for the CDR3 is TGTGCCAGCAGCGACACCCTCCACTACGAGCAGTACGTC.

This clonotype was picked up many times. The gene calls are TRBV5-1 and TRBJ1-6; D is perhaps TRBD1 (6 bases). V was cut by 4 bases and J by 5 bases, with 10 bases left in between. The length of the CDR3 is 14 residues. From germline, CDR1 is SGHRS and CDR2 YFSETQ. The CDR3 bases are TGCGCCAGCAGCAATCAGGGGCATAATTCACCCCTCCACTTT. Translating it yields CASSNQGHNSPLHF.